A single sample gave rise to the 11 T cell receptor beta chains below, sequenced in a study of T cells in Graves' hyperthyroidism and ophthalmopathy. Researchers took RNA transcripts and amplified the TCR beta CDR3 regions from them. The HTBI primer set served for first-round RT-PCR of the TCR CDR3. TCRdb recomputed calls from the multiplex PCR reads with MiXCR, one row per CDR3 protein. Among under 400,000 distinct CDR3 sequences, about 20% were seen once, and the ten largest hold under 55%. The sequencing sample was made of blood. Source of these receptors: a woman in her 50s with Graves' hyperthyroidism.

A few counts support this clonotype. The chain couples TRBV20-1 to TRBJ2-3, with a tentative D call TRBD2 (5 bases). The CDR3 totals 14 residues. CDR1 is DFQATT and CDR2 is SNEGSKA in the germline V gene (reference sequence). V lost 6 bases and J lost 6, with 19 bases in between. CDR3 DNA sequence: TGCAGTGCAGCCCCTGGAGGCGCTCGGGATACGCAGTATTTT. Translating gives CSAAPGGARDTQYF.

Many counts were recorded for this clonotype. V gene TRBV3-1 combines with J gene TRBJ2-3, with 7 nucleotides matching TRBD2. The CDR3 runs 14 residues. Germline V gene lookup returns CDR1 LGHDT and CDR2 YNNKEL (reference sequence). V was clipped by 4 bases and J by 4 bases; unmatched bases: 5. The CDR3: CASSPRTSADTQYF. The CDR3 DNA follows: TGTGCCAGCAGCCCCCGGACTAGTGCAGATACGCAGTATTTT.

This clonotype was observed many times. The genes are TRBV20-1 and TRBJ2-1, with 10 nucleotides matching TRBD2. V was clipped by 4 bases and J by 1 base; unmatched bases: 1. Germline values: CDR1 DFQATT, CDR2 SNEGSKA (reference sequence). The CDR3 loop spans 14 amino acids. In DNA form, the CDR3 reads TGCAGTGCTACTAGCGGGAGTTCCTACAATGAGCAGTTCTTC. Its translation: CSATSGSSYNEQFF.

This clonotype was detected ten times or more. The rearrangement uses TRBV11-2 and TRBJ2-7; 11 nucleotides align to TRBD2. Germline lookup yields CDR1 SGHAT and CDR2 FQNNGV. This CDR3 has 14 residues. Trimming at V came to 4 bases and at J to 7 bases, leaving 6 bases not matched to a gene. The CDR3 bases are TGTGCCAGCAGCTCAACTAGCGGGAGTGGTGAGCAGTACTTC. Protein product: CASSSTSGSGEQYF.

The rearrangement uses TRBV12-3 or TRBV12-4 and TRBJ1-1; 8 nucleotides agree with TRBD1. With 1 base clipped from V and 1 base from J, the junction kept 2 bases outside the gene matches. The CDR3 covers 15 residues. In nucleotides, the CDR3 is TGTGCCAGCAGTTTAGGGGACAGGCGGAACACTGAAGCTTTCTTT. This translates into CASSLGDRRNTEAFF.

This clonotype was picked up many times. The gene calls are TRBV29-1 and TRBJ1-1; unclear D gene. The CDR3 length is 12 residues. Trimming took 3 bases from V and 4 from J, leaving 9 bases between them. Germline V CDR1 and CDR2: SQVTM, ANQGSEA. The CDR3 sequence is CSVERSRTEAFF. The CDR3 DNA reads TGCAGCGTTGAGCGGTCGCGCACTGAAGCTTTCTTT. The whole variable domain, filled in from reference TRBV29-1 and TRBJ1-1, reads SAVISQKPSRDICQRGTSLTIQCQVDSQVTMMFWYRQQPGQSLTLIATANQGSEATYESGFVIDKFPISRPNLTFSTLTVSNMSPEDSSIYLCSVERSRTEAFFGQGTRLTVV.

The chain employs TRBV20-1 and TRBJ2-3; 10 bases agree with TRBD2. CDR1 and CDR2 (germline): DFQATT, SNEGSKA (reference sequence). CDR3 size: 16 residues. V was pared by 0 bases and J by 4 bases, with 7 bases of the junction left unmatched. The CDR3 DNA follows: TGCAGTGCTAGAGAATTAGCGGGGGGCCTCCCAGATACGCAGTATTTT. Translating gives CSARELAGGLPDTQYF.

This clonotype showed up just a few times. The chain employs TRBV9 and TRBJ2-5; the match to TRBD2 covers 10 bases. V lost 3 bases to trimming and J lost 2 bases; unmatched junction nucleotides: 1. The CDR3 has 14 residues. CDR1 SGDLS and CDR2 YYNGEE come from the germline V gene. In DNA form, the CDR3 reads TGTGCCAGCAGCGAACTAGCGGGGCAAGAGACCCAGTACTTC. Amino acids: CASSELAGQETQYF.

The table lists this clonotype with many counts. The chain combines TRBV12-3 or TRBV12-4 with TRBJ2-1; 7 bases match TRBD1. Trimming took 6 bases from V and 8 from J; bases not matched to a gene: 7. The CDR3 covers 13 residues. CDR3 in DNA: TGTGCCAGCAGCATGACAGGGATCGATGAGCAGTTCTTC. This codes for CASSMTGIDEQFF.

In this sample, this clonotype turned up many times. This rearrangement joins TRBV5-1 to TRBJ2-1; D gene ambiguous. The CDR3 sequence is 14 residues long. Germline CDR1 is SGHRS and CDR2 is YFSETQ. V was trimmed by 1 base and J by 8 bases, leaving 13 bases between them. Here the CDR3 reads CASSLPTPTHEQFF. The DNA for the CDR3 is TGCGCCAGCAGCTTGCCGACTCCAACCCATGAGCAGTTCTTC. The full variable domain, rest sourced from reference TRBV5-1 and TRBJ2-1, is KAGVTQTPRYLIKTRGQQVTLSCSPISGHRSVSWYQQTPGQGLQFLFEYFSETQRNKGNFPGRFSGRQFSNSRSEMNVSTLELGDSALYLCASSLPTPTHEQFFGPGTRLTVL.

The chain links TRBV25-1 to TRBJ2-7, with D perhaps given as TRBD1 or TRBD2 (6 bases each). Germline loops: CDR1 MGHDK, CDR2 SYGVNS. V lost 5 bases to trimming and J lost 5 bases, with 16 bases between them. The CDR3 length is 14 residues. CDR3 residues: CASSPPGAGDEQYF. CDR3 in DNA: TGTGCCAGCAGTCCACCGGGGGCCGGGGACGAGCAGTACTTC.